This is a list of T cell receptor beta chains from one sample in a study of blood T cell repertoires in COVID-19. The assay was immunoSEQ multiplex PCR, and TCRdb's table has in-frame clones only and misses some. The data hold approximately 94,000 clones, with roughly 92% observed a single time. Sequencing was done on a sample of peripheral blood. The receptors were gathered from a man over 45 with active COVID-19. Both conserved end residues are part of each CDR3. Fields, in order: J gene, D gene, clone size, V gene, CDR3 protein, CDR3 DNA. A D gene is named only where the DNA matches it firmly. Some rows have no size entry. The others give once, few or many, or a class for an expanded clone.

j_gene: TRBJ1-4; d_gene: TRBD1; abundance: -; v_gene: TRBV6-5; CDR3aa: CASSDRGKGEKLFF; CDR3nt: TGTGCCAGCAGCGACAGGGGAAAGGGTGAAAAACTGTTTTTT
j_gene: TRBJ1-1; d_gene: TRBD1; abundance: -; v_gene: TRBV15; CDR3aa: CATSRTGVNTEAFF; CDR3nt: TGTGCCACCAGCAGGACAGGGGTTAACACTGAAGCTTTCTTT
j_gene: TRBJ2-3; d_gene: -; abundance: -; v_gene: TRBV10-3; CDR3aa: CAISEGVSTGGTDTQYF; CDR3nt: TGTGCCATCAGTGAAGGTGTCTCGACAGGTGGGACAGATACGCAGTATTTT
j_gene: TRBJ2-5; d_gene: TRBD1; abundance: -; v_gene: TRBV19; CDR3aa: CASADRAWETQYF; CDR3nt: TGTGCCAGCGCGGACAGGGCATGGGAGACCCAGTACTTC
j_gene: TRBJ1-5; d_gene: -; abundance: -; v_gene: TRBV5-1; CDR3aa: CASSLSADQPQHF; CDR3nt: TGCGCCAGCAGCTTATCGGCGGATCAGCCCCAGCATTTT
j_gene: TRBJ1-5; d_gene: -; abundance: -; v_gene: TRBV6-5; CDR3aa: CASSDSLSQPQHF; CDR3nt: TGTGCCAGCAGCGACAGCTTGAGTCAGCCCCAGCATTTT
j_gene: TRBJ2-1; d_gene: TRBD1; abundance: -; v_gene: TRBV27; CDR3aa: CASRTKTGENSYNEQFF; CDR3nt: TGTGCCAGCAGGACCAAGACAGGGGAAAATTCCTACAATGAGCAGTTCTTC
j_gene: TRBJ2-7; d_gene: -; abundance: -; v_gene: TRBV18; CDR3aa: CASSQQGGGYEQYF; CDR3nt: TGTGCCAGCTCACAGCAGGGAGGCGGGTACGAGCAGTACTTC
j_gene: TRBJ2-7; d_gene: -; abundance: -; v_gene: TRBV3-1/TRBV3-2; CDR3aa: CASSPYGGSYEQYF; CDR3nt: TGTGCCAGCAGCCCGTACGGGGGTTCCTACGAGCAGTACTTC
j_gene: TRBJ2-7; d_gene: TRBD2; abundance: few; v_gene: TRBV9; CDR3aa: CASSVGSWEGPYEQYF; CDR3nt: TGTGCCAGCAGCGTAGGGTCTTGGGAGGGGCCCTACGAGCAGTACTTC
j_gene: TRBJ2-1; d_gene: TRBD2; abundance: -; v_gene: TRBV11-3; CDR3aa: CASSSSGGASYNEQFF; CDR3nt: TGTGCCAGCAGCTCTAGCGGGGGGGCTTCCTACAATGAGCAGTTCTTC
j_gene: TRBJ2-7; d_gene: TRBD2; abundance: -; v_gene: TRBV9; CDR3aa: CASSVASGDYEQYF; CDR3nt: TGTGCCAGCAGCGTAGCTAGCGGGGACTACGAGCAGTACTTC
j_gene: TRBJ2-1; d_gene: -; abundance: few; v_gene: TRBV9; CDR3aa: CASSPHLEGGYEQFF; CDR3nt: TGTGCCAGCAGCCCTCACCTGGAGGGCGGCTATGAGCAGTTCTTC
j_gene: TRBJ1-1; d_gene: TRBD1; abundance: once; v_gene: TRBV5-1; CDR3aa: CASSWAGTGSMNTEAFF; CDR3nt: TGCGCCAGCAGCTGGGCCGGGACAGGGTCGATGAACACTGAAGCTTTCTTT
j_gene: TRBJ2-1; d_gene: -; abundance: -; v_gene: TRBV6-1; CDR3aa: CASSEQGSFYEQFF; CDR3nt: TGTGCCAGCAGTGAACAGGGTAGTTTCTATGAGCAGTTCTTC
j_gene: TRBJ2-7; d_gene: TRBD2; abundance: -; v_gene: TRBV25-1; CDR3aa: CASSELLGGGREQYF; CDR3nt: TGTGCCAGCAGTGAATTGCTGGGCGGGGGGCGCGAGCAGTACTTC
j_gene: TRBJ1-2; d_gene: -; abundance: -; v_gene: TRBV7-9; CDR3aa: CASSLAEGVSYGYTF; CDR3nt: TGTGCCAGCAGCTTAGCTGAGGGCGTGAGCTATGGCTACACCTTC
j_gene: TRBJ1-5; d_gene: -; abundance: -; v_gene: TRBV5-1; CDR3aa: CASSEGGNQPQHF; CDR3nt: TGCGCCAGCAGCGAGGGTGGCAATCAGCCCCAGCATTTT
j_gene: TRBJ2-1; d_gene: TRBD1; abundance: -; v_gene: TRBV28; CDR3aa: CASRHETGGSYNEQFF; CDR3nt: TGTGCCAGCAGACATGAAACAGGGGGTTCCTACAATGAGCAGTTCTTC